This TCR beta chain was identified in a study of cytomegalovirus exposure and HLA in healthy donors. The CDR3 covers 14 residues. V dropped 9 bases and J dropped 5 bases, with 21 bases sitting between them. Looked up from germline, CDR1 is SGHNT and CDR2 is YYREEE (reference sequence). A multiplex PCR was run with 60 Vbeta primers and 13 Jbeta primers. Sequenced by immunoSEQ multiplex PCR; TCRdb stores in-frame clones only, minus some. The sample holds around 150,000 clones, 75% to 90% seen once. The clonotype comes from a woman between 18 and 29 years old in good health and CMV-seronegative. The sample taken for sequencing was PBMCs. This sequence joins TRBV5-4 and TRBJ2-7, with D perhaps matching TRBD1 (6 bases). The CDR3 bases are TGTGCCACCACGAACGACAGGCTTGGCGACGAGCAGTACTTC. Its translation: CATTNDRLGDEQYF.